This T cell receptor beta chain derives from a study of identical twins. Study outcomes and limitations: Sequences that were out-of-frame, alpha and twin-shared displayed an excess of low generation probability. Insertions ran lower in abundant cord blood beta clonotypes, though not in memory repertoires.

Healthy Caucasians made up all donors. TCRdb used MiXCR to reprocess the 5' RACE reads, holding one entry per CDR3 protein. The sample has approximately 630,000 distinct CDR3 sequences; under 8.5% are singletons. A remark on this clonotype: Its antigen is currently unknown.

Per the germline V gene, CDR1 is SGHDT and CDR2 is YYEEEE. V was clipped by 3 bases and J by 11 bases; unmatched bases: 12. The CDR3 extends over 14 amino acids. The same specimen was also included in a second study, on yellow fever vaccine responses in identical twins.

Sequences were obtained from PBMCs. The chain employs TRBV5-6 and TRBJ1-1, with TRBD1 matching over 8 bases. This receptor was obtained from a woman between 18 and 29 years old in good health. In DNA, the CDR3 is TGTGCCAGCAGCTGGAACGGACAGGGCCACGGGGCTTTCTTT. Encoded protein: CASSWNGQGHGAFF.